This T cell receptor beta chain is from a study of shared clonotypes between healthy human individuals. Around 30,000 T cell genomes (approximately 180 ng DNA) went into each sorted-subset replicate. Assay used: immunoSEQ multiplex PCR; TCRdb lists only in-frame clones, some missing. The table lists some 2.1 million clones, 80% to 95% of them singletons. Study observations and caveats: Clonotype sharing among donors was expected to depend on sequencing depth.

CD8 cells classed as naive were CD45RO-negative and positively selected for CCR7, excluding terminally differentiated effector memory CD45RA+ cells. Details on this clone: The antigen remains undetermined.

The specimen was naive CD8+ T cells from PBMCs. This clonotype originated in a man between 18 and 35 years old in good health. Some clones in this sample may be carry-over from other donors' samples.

The CDR3 DNA sequence: TGTGCCAGCAGCTTAGCTCCCCCCCGCACGCGGAAGACTATATGGGAGACCCAGTACTTC. Amino acid sequence: CASSLAPPRTRKTIWETQYF. This chain uses TRBV7-6 with TRBJ2-5, with D possibly being TRBD2 (5 bases). The CDR3 runs 20 residues. V was trimmed by 0 bases and J by 5 bases, leaving 28 bases between them. CDR1 and CDR2 from the germline V gene are SGHVS and FNYEAQ. The entire variable domain, with the rest obtained from reference TRBV7-6 and TRBJ2-5, is as follows: GAGVSQSPRYKVTKRGQDVALRCDPISGHVSLYWYRQALGQGPEFLTYFNYEAQQDKSGLPNDRFSAERPEGSISTLTIQRTEQRDSAMYRCASSLAPPRTRKTIWETQYFGPGTRLLVL.